This TCR beta chain was observed in a study of blood T cells in healthy people across ages. General study findings and limits: Older age went with lower TCR beta diversity per million T cells, in a roughly linear way.

Using a J-beta primer mix together with a sample-barcoded 5' primer, a second PCR was run for about 6 to 12 cycles. TCRdb ran MiXCR on the 5' RACE reads and lists one entry per CDR3 protein. The sample contains about 1,500,000 distinct CDR3 sequences, approximately 38% of which appear only once. CDR3 size: 16 residues. Per germline, CDR1 MNHEY and CDR2 SMNVEV (reference sequence). Trimming cost V 0 bases and J 4 bases, with 14 bases left between them. Points on this clonotype: Its antigen is not known.

Each sample yielded at least 6 micrograms of PBMC total RNA. The sequence was obtained from a woman aged 18-30 years in good health. The chain employs TRBV27 and TRBJ2-3; tentatively, D is TRBD1 (6 bases). Sequenced: blood. Here the CDR3 reads CASSLSAGVGADTQYF. In nucleotides, the CDR3 is TGTGCCAGCAGTTTATCGGCAGGGGTTGGGGCAGATACGCAGTATTTT.